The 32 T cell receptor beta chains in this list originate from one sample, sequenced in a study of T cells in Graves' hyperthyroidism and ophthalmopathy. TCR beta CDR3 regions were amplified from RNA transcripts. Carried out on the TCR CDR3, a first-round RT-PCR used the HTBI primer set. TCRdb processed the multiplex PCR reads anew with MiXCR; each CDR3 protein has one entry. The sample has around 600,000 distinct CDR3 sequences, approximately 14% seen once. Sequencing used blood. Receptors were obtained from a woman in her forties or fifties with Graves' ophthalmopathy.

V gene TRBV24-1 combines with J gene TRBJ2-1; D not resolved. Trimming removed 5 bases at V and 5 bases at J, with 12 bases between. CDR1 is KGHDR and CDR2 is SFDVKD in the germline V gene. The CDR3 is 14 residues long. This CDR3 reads CATSGGWSDNEQFF. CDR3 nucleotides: TGTGCCACCAGTGGGGGTTGGTCGGACAATGAGCAGTTCTTC.

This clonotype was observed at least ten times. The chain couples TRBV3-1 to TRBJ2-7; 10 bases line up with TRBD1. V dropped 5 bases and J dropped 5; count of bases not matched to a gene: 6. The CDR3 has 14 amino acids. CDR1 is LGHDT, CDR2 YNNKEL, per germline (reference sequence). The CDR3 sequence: CASSDIGQGDEQYF. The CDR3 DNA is TGTGCCAGCAGCGATATCGGACAGGGGGACGAGCAGTACTTC.

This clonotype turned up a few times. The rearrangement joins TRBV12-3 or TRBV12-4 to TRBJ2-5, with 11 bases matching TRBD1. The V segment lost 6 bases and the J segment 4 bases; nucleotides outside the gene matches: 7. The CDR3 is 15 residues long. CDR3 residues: CASSSRTGGLETQYF. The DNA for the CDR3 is TGTGCCAGCAGCTCAAGGACAGGGGGCTTAGAGACCCAGTACTTC.

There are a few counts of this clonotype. CDR3 region: CASKPGGNEQFF. CDR3 sequence (DNA): TGTGCCAGCAAACCGGGGGGCAATGAGCAGTTCTTC. The chain has TRBV6-1 and TRBJ2-1; 7 positions match TRBD2. CDR3 length equals 12 residues. Trimming at V came to 7 bases and at J to 6 bases, leaving 3 bases not matched to a gene. Germline assignment: CDR1 MNHNS and CDR2 SASEGT.

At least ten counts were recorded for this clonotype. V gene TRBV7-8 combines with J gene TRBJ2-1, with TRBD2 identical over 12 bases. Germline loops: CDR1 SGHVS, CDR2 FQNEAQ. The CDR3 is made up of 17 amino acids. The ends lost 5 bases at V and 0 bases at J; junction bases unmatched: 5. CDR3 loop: CASSPRTSGASYNEQFF. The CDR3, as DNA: TGTGCCAGCAGCCCCAGGACTAGCGGGGCCTCCTACAATGAGCAGTTCTTC.

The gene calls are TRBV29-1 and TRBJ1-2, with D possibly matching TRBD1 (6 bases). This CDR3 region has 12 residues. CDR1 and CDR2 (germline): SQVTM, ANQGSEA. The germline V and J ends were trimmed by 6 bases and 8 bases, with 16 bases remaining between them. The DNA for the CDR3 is TGCAGCGTAGAAAGAGCAGGGGACGGCTACACCTTC. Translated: CSVERAGDGYTF.

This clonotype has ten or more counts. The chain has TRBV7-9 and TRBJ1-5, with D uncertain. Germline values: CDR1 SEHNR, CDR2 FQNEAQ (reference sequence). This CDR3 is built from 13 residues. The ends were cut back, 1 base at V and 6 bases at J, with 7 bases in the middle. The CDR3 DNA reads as TGTGCCAGCAGCTTAGGATTGGGTCAGCCCCAGCATTTT. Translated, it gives CASSLGLGQPQHF.

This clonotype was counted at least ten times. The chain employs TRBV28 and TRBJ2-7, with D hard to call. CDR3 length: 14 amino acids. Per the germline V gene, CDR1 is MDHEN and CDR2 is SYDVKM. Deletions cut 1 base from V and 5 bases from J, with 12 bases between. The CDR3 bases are TGTGCCAGCAGTTTATCCGTTACTGGGGACGAGCAGTACTTC. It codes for CASSLSVTGDEQYF.

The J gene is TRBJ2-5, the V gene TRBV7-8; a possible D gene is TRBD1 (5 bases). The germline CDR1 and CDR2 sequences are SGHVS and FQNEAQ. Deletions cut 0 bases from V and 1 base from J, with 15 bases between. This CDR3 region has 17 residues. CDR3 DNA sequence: TGTGCCAGCAGCTTAGCCCCGCAGGGTCAGCCCCAAGAGACCCAGTACTTC. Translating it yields CASSLAPQGQPQETQYF.

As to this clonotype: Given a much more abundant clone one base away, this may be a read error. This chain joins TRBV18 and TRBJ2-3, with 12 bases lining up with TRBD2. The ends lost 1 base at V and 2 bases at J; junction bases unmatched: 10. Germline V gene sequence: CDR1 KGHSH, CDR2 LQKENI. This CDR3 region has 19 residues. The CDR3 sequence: CASSPRLAGAQTHTDTQYF. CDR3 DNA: TGTGCCAGCTCACCACGACTAGCGGGAGCCCAAACTCACACAGATACGCAGTATTTT.

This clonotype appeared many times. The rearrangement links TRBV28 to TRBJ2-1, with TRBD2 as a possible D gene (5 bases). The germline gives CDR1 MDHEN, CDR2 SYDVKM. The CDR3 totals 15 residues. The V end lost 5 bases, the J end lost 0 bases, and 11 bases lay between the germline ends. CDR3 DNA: TGTGCCAGCAGTCAACTAGATAGCTCCTACAATGAGCAGTTCTTC. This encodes CASSQLDSSYNEQFF.

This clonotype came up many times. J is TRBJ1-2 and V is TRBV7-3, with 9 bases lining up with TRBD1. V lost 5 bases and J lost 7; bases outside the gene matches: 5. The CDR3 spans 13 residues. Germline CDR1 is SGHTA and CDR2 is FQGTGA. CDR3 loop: CASSATGGSGYTF. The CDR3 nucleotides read TGTGCCAGCAGCGCAACAGGGGGCAGTGGCTACACCTTC. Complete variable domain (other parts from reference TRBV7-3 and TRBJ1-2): GAGVSQTPSNKVTEKGKYVELRCDPISGHTALYWYRQSLGQGPEFLIYFQGTGAADDSGLPNDRFFAVRPEGSVSTLKIQRTERGDSAVYLCASSATGGSGYTFGSGTRLTVV.

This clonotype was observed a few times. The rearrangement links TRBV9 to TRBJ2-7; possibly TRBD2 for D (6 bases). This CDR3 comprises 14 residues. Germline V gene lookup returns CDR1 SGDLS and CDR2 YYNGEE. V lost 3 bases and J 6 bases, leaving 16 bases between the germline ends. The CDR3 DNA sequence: TGTGCCAGCAGCGCCACGACTAGATCGCGCGAGCAGTACTTC. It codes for CASSATTRSREQYF.

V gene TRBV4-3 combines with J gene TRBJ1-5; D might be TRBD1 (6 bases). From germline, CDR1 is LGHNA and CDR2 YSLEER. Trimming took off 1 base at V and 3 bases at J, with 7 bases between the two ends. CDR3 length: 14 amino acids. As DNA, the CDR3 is TGCGCCAGCAGCCAAGGGACAGTCAATCAGCCCCAGCATTTT. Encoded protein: CASSQGTVNQPQHF.

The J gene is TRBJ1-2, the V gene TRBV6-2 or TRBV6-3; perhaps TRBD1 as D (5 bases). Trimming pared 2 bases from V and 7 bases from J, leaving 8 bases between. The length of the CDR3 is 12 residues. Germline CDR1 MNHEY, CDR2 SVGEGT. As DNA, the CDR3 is TGTGCCAGCAGTTACGGGGGGTTTGGCTACACCTTC. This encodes CASSYGGFGYTF.

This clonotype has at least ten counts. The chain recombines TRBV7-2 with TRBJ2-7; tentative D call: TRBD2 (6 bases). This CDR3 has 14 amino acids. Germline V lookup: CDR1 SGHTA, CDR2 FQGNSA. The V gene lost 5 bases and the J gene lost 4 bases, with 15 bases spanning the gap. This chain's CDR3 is CASSRSGGLYEQYF. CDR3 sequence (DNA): TGTGCCAGCAGCCGGTCCGGAGGGTTGTACGAGCAGTACTTC.

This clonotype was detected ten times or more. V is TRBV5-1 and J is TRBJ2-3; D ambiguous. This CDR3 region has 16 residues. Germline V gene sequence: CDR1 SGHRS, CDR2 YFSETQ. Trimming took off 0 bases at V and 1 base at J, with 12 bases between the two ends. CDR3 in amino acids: CASSLEAPWGTDTQYF. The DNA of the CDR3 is TGCGCCAGCAGCTTGGAGGCCCCGTGGGGCACAGATACGCAGTATTTT.

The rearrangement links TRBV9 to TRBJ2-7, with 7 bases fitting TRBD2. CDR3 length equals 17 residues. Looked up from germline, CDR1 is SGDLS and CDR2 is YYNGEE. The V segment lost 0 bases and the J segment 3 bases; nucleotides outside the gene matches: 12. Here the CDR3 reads CASSVVMAGAPGYEQYF. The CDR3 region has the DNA TGTGCCAGCAGCGTAGTAATGGCGGGAGCCCCGGGCTACGAGCAGTACTTC.

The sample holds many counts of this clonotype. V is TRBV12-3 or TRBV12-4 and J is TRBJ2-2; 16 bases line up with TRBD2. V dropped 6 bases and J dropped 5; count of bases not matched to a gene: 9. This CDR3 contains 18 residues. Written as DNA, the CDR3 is TGTGCCAGCAGAAGCAGGGGACTAGCGGGAGGGAGAACCGGGGAGCTGTTTTTT. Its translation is CASRSRGLAGGRTGELFF.

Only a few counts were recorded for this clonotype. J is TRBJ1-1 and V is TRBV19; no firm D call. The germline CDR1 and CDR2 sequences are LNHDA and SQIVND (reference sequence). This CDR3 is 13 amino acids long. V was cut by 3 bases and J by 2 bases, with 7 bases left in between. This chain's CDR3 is CASSIISNTEAFF. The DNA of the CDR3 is TGTGCCAGTAGTATCATTTCCAACACTGAAGCTTTCTTT.

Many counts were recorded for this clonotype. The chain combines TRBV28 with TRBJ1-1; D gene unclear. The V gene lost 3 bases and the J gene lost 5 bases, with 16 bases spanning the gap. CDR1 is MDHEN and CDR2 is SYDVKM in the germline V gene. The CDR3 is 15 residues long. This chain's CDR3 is CASSFRLGRGTEAFF. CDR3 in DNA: TGTGCCAGCAGTTTCCGGTTAGGGAGAGGGACTGAAGCTTTCTTT.

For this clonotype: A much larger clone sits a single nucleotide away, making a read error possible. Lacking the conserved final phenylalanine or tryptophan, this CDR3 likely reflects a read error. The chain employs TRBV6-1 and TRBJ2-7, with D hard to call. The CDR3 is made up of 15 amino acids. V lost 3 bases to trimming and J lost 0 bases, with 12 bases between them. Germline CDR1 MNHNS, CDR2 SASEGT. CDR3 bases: TGTGCCAGCAGTGACCCCTATGGAAGCTCCTACGAGCAGTACTCC. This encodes CASSDPYGSSYEQYS.

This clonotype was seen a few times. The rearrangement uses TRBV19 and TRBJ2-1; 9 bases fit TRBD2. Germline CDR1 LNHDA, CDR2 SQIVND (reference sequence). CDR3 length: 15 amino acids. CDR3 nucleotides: TGTGCTACATTAGGGATAGCGGGAGCTTTGAATGAGCAGTTCTTC. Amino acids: CATLGIAGALNEQFF.

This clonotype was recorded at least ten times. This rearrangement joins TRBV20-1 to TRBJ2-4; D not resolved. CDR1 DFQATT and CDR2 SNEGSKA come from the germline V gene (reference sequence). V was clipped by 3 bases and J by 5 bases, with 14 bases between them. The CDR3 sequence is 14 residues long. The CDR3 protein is CSASRAQPQNIQYF. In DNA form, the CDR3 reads TGCAGTGCTAGTCGGGCCCAACCTCAAAACATTCAGTACTTC.

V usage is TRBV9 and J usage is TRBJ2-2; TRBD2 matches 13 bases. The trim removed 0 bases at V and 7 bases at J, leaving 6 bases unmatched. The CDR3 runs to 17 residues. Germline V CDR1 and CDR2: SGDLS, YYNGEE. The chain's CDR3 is CASSVGGLAGAGGELFF. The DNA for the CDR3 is TGTGCCAGCAGCGTAGGCGGACTAGCGGGAGCCGGCGGGGAGCTGTTTTTT.

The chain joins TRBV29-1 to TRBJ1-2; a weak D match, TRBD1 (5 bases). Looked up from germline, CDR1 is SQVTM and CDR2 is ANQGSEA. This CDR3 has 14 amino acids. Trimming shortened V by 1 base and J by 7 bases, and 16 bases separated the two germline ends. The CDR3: CSVEGRGTNTGYTF. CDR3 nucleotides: TGCAGCGTTGAAGGTCGTGGGACGAATACTGGCTACACCTTC.

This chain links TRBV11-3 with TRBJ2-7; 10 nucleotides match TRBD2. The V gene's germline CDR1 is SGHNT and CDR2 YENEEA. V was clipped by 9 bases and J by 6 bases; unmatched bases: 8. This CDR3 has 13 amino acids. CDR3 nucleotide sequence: TGTGCCAGGAGATCTAGCGGGAGTGCCGAGCAGTACTTC. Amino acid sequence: CARRSSGSAEQYF.

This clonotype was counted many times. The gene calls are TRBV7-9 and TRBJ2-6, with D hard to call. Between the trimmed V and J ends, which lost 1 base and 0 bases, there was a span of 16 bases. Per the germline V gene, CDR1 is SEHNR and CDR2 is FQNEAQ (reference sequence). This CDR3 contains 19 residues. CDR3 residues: CASSLGYSTPHSGANVLTF. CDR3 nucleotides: TGTGCCAGCAGCTTAGGTTACAGCACCCCTCACTCTGGGGCCAACGTCCTGACTTTC.

CDR3: CASSAALAGGPGYEQYF. CDR3 coding DNA: TGTGCCAGCAGCGCCGCCCTAGCGGGAGGGCCGGGATACGAGCAGTACTTC. The chain recombines TRBV6-2 or TRBV6-3 with TRBJ2-7; TRBD2 agrees at 12 bases. The V gene's germline CDR1 is MNHEY and CDR2 SVGEGT. This CDR3 comprises 17 residues. Losses at the gene ends were 6 bases for V and 4 bases for J; bases not matched to a gene: 13.

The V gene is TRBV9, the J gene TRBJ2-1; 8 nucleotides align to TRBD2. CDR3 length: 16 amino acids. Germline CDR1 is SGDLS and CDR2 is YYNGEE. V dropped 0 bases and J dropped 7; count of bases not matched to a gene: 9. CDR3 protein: CASSVAAGGSENEQFF. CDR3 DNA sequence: TGTGCCAGCAGCGTAGCGGCGGGAGGATCGGAAAATGAGCAGTTCTTC.

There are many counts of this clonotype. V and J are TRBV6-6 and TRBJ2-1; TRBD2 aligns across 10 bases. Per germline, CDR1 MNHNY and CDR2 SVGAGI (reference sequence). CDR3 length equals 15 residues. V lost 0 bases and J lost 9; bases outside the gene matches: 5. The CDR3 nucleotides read TGTGCCAGCAGTTACTCAGCGGGAGGGCGAGGTGAGCAGTTCTTC. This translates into CASSYSAGGRGEQFF.

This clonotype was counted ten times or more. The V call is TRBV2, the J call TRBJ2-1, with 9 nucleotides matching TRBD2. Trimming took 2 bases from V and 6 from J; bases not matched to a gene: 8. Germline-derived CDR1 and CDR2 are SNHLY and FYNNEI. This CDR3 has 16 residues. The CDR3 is CASSERTSERPNEQFF. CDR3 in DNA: TGTGCCAGCAGTGAAAGGACTAGCGAAAGACCCAATGAGCAGTTCTTC.